Following are 25 T cell receptor beta chains from one sample sequenced in a study of OX40 agonist ivuxolimab in advanced cancers. TCRdb keeps only in-frame clones here, not all; method: immunoSEQ multiplex PCR. The sample contains some 80,000 clones, 65% to 90% of which appear only once. The source was CD4+ or CD8+ T cells sorted from blood, collected in a trial of the OX40 agonist ivuxolimab. The origin of the receptors is an adult with an advanced solid tumor such as melanoma, head and neck, liver or kidney cancer.

The gene calls are TRBV2 and TRBJ1-5; 7 positions agree with TRBD1. V shed 4 bases, J shed 4 bases, and the junction held 4 bases outside the gene matches. The length of the CDR3 is 14 residues. Looked up from germline, CDR1 is SNHLY and CDR2 is FYNNEI. The CDR3 is CASSVGDRNQPQHF. In DNA, the CDR3 is TGTGCCAGCAGTGTCGGGGACAGAAATCAGCCCCAGCATTTT.

V usage is TRBV18 and J usage is TRBJ1-3; the D gene is possibly TRBD1 (5 bases). CDR3 length: 16 amino acids. Trimming removed 3 bases from V and 0 bases from J, with 12 bases in between. The V gene's germline CDR1 is KGHSH and CDR2 LQKENI. The CDR3 bases are TGTGCCAGCTCACCGGCGCAGGGATTCTCTGGAAACACCATATATTTT. Translation gives CASSPAQGFSGNTIYF.

This chain uses TRBV7-2 with TRBJ1-2; 9 bases match TRBD1. The trim removed 3 bases at V and 4 bases at J, leaving 0 bases unmatched. Germline CDR1 SGHTA, CDR2 FQGNSA. The CDR3 contains 13 residues. The DNA for the CDR3 is TGTGCCAGCAGCTTGGGACAGGGCTATGGCTACACCTTC. It codes for CASSLGQGYGYTF. The entire variable domain, with the rest obtained from reference TRBV7-2 and TRBJ1-2, is as follows: GAGVSQSPSNKVTEKGKDVELRCDPISGHTALYWYRQSLGQGLEFLIYFQGNSAPDKSGLPSDRFSAERTGGSVSTLTIQRTQQEDSAVYLCASSLGQGYGYTFGSGTRLTVV.

The rearrangement uses TRBV29-1 and TRBJ2-1; tentative D call: TRBD1 (5 bases). V was cut by 0 bases and J by 2 bases, with 11 bases left in between. Germline V CDR1 and CDR2: SQVTM, ANQGSEA. This CDR3 is 15 amino acids long. The CDR3 region has the DNA TGCAGCGTTGAAGATGGTTGGACAACCTACAATGAGCAGTTCTTC. Translation: CSVEDGWTTYNEQFF.

This chain uses TRBV7-2 with TRBJ2-2; maybe TRBD2 (6 bases). Trimming took 0 bases from V and 4 from J, leaving 9 bases between them. In germline, CDR1 is SGHTA, CDR2 FQGNSA. The CDR3 spans 15 residues. DNA of the CDR3: TGTGCCAGCAGCTTAGCGGGGGGAATCACCGGGGAGCTGTTTTTT. Protein: CASSLAGGITGELFF. The entire variable domain, with the rest obtained from reference TRBV7-2 and TRBJ2-2, is as follows: GAGVSQSPSNKVTEKGKDVELRCDPISGHTALYWYRQSLGQGLEFLIYFQGNSAPDKSGLPSDRFSAERTGGSVSTLTIQRTQQEDSAVYLCASSLAGGITGELFFGEGSRLTVL.

V is TRBV28 and J is TRBJ2-7, with 7 bases lining up with TRBD2. Germline CDR1 and CDR2: MDHEN and SYDVKM. Trimming took 6 bases from V and 2 from J; bases not matched to a gene: 4. The CDR3 is 13 residues long. In DNA, the CDR3 is TGTGCCAGCAGGTCTGGGGGGGCCTACGAGCAGTACTTC. This codes for CASRSGGAYEQYF. The entire variable domain, with the rest obtained from reference TRBV28 and TRBJ2-7, is as follows: DVKVTQSSRYLVKRTGEKVFLECVQDMDHENMFWYRQDPGLGLRLIYFSYDVKMKEKGDIPEGYSVSREKKERFSLILESASTNQTSMYLCASRSGGAYEQYFGPGTRLTVT.

The chain has TRBV5-1 and TRBJ2-5; tentative D call: TRBD2 (5 bases). Trimming pared 1 base from V and 1 base from J, leaving 11 bases between. Germline V gene sequence: CDR1 SGHRS, CDR2 YFSETQ. This CDR3 is 15 amino acids long. This CDR3 is CASSLFSARQETQYF. CDR3 bases: TGCGCCAGCAGCTTGTTTAGCGCCCGCCAAGAGACCCAGTACTTC. Together with reference TRBV5-1 and TRBJ2-5, the CDR3 gives the full variable domain: KAGVTQTPRYLIKTRGQQVTLSCSPISGHRSVSWYQQTPGQGLQFLFEYFSETQRNKGNFPGRFSGRQFSNSRSEMNVSTLELGDSALYLCASSLFSARQETQYFGPGTRLLVL.

The chain links TRBV7-9 to TRBJ1-2; D is undetermined. Germline CDR1 and CDR2: SEHNR and FQNEAQ (reference sequence). This CDR3 has 14 amino acids. The V end was cut by 0 bases, the J end by 3 bases, with 8 bases between. This CDR3 is CASSLALTHYGYTF. The CDR3 region has the DNA TGTGCCAGCAGCTTAGCCCTGACACACTATGGCTACACCTTC.

The gene calls are TRBV7-2 and TRBJ2-1, with D perhaps TRBD1 (6 bases). In germline, CDR1 is SGHTA, CDR2 FQGNSA. The CDR3 runs to 16 residues. Trimming removed 2 bases from V and 0 bases from J, with 11 bases in between. The CDR3 sequence is CASSLTGTHSYNEQFF. CDR3 DNA sequence: TGTGCCAGCAGCTTAACCGGGACACACTCCTACAATGAGCAGTTCTTC.

This clone appeared a few times. The chain is built from TRBV6-1 and TRBJ1-1, with 7 bases matching TRBD1. Trimming cost V 7 bases and J 4 bases; bases outside gene matches: 6. Germline-derived CDR1 and CDR2 are MNHNS and SASEGT. This CDR3 spans 13 amino acids. CDR3: CASTRTGVTEAFF. DNA for the CDR3: TGTGCCAGCACCAGAACAGGGGTCACTGAAGCTTTCTTT.

This sequence joins TRBV5-6 and TRBJ2-1; 11 bases are shared with TRBD1. This CDR3 spans 17 amino acids. Germline CDR1 reads SGHDT; CDR2 reads YYEEEE. Trimming took 0 bases from V and 2 from J; bases not matched to a gene: 4. The DNA of the CDR3 is TGTGCCAGCAGCTTGGACGGGACAGGGGGACCCTACAATGAGCAGTTCTTC. Amino acid sequence: CASSLDGTGGPYNEQFF.

The rearrangement links TRBV6-6 to TRBJ2-5; D is unclear. The CDR3 spans 13 residues. V was cut by 10 bases and J by 4 bases, with 16 bases left in between. Germline loops: CDR1 MNHNY, CDR2 SVGAGI (reference sequence). The CDR3 nucleotides read TGTGCCACCGCGTTTCACCAAACAGAGACCCAGTACTTC. Protein: CATAFHQTETQYF.

The chain carries TRBV6-6 and TRBJ1-5, with D possibly being TRBD1 (5 bases). The CDR3 runs to 14 residues. The V end was cut by 5 bases, the J end by 3 bases, with 11 bases between. Germline V gives CDR1 MNHNY, CDR2 SVGAGI (reference sequence). CDR3 nucleotide sequence: TGTGCCAGCAGTCCACGGACAAACAATCAGCCCCAGCATTTT. It codes for CASSPRTNNQPQHF.

This chain connects TRBV29-1 to TRBJ2-7, with 8 bases lining up with TRBD1. With V trimmed by 7 bases and J by 9 bases, 14 bases remained unmatched. Germline loops: CDR1 SQVTM, CDR2 ANQGSEA. This CDR3 spans 13 amino acids. The chain's CDR3 is CSARRDRSSGQYF. The CDR3 DNA is TGCAGCGCTCGCCGGGACAGGAGCAGTGGGCAGTACTTC.

V usage is TRBV11-2 and J usage is TRBJ1-6; TRBD1 might be the D (5 bases). The CDR3 contains 14 residues. V was cut by 3 bases and J by 5 bases, with 8 bases left in between. Germline V gene sequence: CDR1 SGHAT, CDR2 FQNNGV. CDR3 DNA sequence: TGTGCCAGCAGCTTCGGGGGAAATAATTCACCCCTCCACTTT. Translation: CASSFGGNNSPLHF.

The chain carries TRBV29-1 and TRBJ2-7; 7 nucleotides align to TRBD1. Germline loops: CDR1 SQVTM, CDR2 ANQGSEA. The ends lost 3 bases at V and 0 bases at J; junction bases unmatched: 5. This CDR3 has 14 amino acids. CDR3 DNA sequence: TGCAGCGTTGACTCGACAGGGAGCTCCTACGAGCAGTACTTC. Amino acids: CSVDSTGSSYEQYF.

Turning to this clone: This CDR3 is also generated by other DNA sequences in the sample. This chain's CDR3 is CASSLAITSGGQETQYF. CDR3 nucleotides: TGTGCCAGCAGCTTAGCGATCACTAGCGGGGGCCAAGAGACCCAGTACTTC. The V call is TRBV7-9, the J call TRBJ2-5, with 11 bases lining up with TRBD2. The CDR3 runs to 17 residues. Germline assignment: CDR1 SEHNR and CDR2 FQNEAQ (reference sequence). The V and J ends lost 0 bases and 1 base, in that order; junction bases with no gene match: 4.

This rearrangement joins TRBV5-1 to TRBJ2-3; D gene unclear. V shed 1 base and J shed 3 bases, with 12 bases lying between them. The germline CDR1 and CDR2 sequences are SGHRS and YFSETQ. The CDR3 has 15 residues. CDR3 protein: CASSLLDALTDTQYF. The CDR3 DNA reads TGCGCCAGCAGCTTGCTTGATGCGCTAACAGATACGCAGTATTTT.

The V gene is TRBV7-6, the J gene TRBJ2-7; no clear D. CDR1 is SGHVS and CDR2 is FNYEAQ in the germline V gene. The CDR3 covers 14 residues. The V gene lost 6 bases and the J gene lost 0 bases, with 12 bases spanning the gap. In nucleotides, the CDR3 is TGTGCCAGCAGTTCAAGGGCACTCTCCTACGAGCAGTACTTC. As protein: CASSSRALSYEQYF.

The chain employs TRBV4-2 and TRBJ1-6; 8 bases map to TRBD1. Trimming cost V 1 base and J 8 bases; bases outside gene matches: 4. The germline gives CDR1 LGHNA, CDR2 YNFKEQ. The CDR3 is made up of 15 amino acids. The CDR3 nucleotides are TGTGCCAGCAGCCAAGGGACAGGGTTCGATTCACCCCTCCACTTT. This translates into CASSQGTGFDSPLHF.

The chain carries TRBV5-4 and TRBJ2-4; D gene uncertain. The CDR3 runs 16 residues. Germline V gives CDR1 SGHNT, CDR2 YYREEE (reference sequence). Trimming left V 4 bases short and J 0 bases short, with 14 bases between. CDR3 amino acids: CASSPRNSGAKNIQYF. CDR3 in DNA: TGTGCCAGCAGCCCCAGAAATTCTGGAGCCAAAAACATTCAGTACTTC.

The V gene is TRBV5-1, the J gene TRBJ1-6; no reliable D call. Germline assignment: CDR1 SGHRS and CDR2 YFSETQ. The CDR3 spans 16 residues. Trimming shortened V by 0 bases and J by 4 bases, and 11 bases separated the two germline ends. For the CDR3, the DNA is TGCGCCAGCAGCTTGGATCTTCCCGGGTATAATTCACCCCTCCACTTT. Translating it yields CASSLDLPGYNSPLHF.

J is TRBJ1-1 and V is TRBV7-2; D might be TRBD1 (6 bases). The CDR3 has 14 residues. Trimming shortened V by 8 bases and J by 0 bases, and 13 bases separated the two germline ends. The V gene's germline CDR1 is SGHTA and CDR2 FQGNSA. The CDR3 protein is CASGLGGLNTEAFF. In DNA form, the CDR3 reads TGTGCCAGCGGACTAGGGGGGTTGAACACTGAAGCTTTCTTT.

The chain recombines TRBV6-5 with TRBJ2-7; possible D gene TRBD2, 5 bases. Per the germline V gene, CDR1 is MNHEY and CDR2 is SVGAGI. The CDR3 contains 12 residues. V lost 4 bases and J lost 5, with 9 bases in between. CDR3 bases: TGTGCCAGCAGTTCCTATAGCGACGAGCAGTACTTC. Residues: CASSSYSDEQYF.

V is TRBV7-2 and J is TRBJ1-2, with D perhaps matching TRBD1 (5 bases). This CDR3 is 15 amino acids long. Germline values: CDR1 SGHTA, CDR2 FQGNSA. Between the trimmed V and J ends, which lost 4 bases and 7 bases, there was a span of 19 bases. CDR3 sequence: CASSSRQTPGLGYTF. Here the CDR3 DNA reads TGTGCCAGCAGCTCCAGACAGACCCCGGGGCTTGGCTACACCTTC.